This is a list of T cell receptor beta chains from one sample in a study of blood T cell repertoires in COVID-19. Sequenced by immunoSEQ multiplex PCR; TCRdb stores in-frame clones only, minus some. In the table there are about 98,000 clones, approximately 80% of which are singletons. Sequenced: peripheral blood. All receptors come from a man aged 70-80 years with active or convalescent COVID-19. Both conserved end residues are trimmed from each CDR3.

j_call	v_call	cdr3_aa
TRBJ2-1	TRBV9	ASSVEGLGNEQF
TRBJ2-7	TRBV7-2	ASSLATKNREQY
TRBJ1-3	TRBV10-3	AISGDRDRNTIY
TRBJ2-2	TRBV30	AWRTSGINTGELF
TRBJ2-3	TRBV29-1	SVDGRGGTDTQY
TRBJ1-2	TRBV10-1	ASSARTGGELNGYT
TRBJ2-7	TRBV11-2	ASSTAGEGRAYEQY
TRBJ2-7	TRBV5-6	ASSLAGRTYEQY
TRBJ1-6	TRBV5-8	ASSFGDRPLSPLH
TRBJ1-2	TRBV18	ASSQTDRPPYGYT
TRBJ2-6	TRBV4-3	ASSQAPGVGANVLT
TRBJ2-7	TRBV2	ASNGVLGTLTYEQY
TRBJ2-5	TRBV4-2	ASSQFSGTAKETQY
TRBJ2-2	TRBV7-6	ASSLATGTSTGELF
TRBJ2-1	TRBV9	ASSVGWFNHNEQF
TRBJ2-7	TRBV6-5	ASSSPGRKY
TRBJ1-2	TRBV7-8	ASSLKGRGLGYT
TRBJ2-1	TRBV5-6	ASSFGTTSYNEQF
TRBJ1-5	TRBV30	AWSTRGLISNQPQH
TRBJ1-5	TRBV14	ASSHDKVGRNNQPQH
TRBJ2-1	TRBV5-8	ASTLGLGSYNEQF
TRBJ2-2	TRBV6-5	ASSYSRRGGTGELF
TRBJ1-1	TRBV6-6	ASSVGGRTEAF
TRBJ1-1	TRBV9	ASSVGPRGATEAF
TRBJ2-2	TRBV27	ASRPDRLNTGELF
TRBJ1-2	TRBV7-9	ASSLTGGAGGPLGYT
TRBJ2-7	TRBV7-8	ASSLAGGRAGYEQY
TRBJ2-1	TRBV27	ASSLALLAGGAYNEQF
TRBJ1-2	TRBV5-6	ASTRGQGSYGYT
TRBJ2-2	TRBV30	AWSSSGTETGELF
TRBJ2-1	TRBV3-1/TRBV3-2	ASSQGKQGTYNEQF
TRBJ1-3	TRBV4-3	ASSQDLRNTIY
TRBJ2-7	TRBV10-3	AISIGLAGAYEQY
TRBJ2-7	TRBV12-3/TRBV12-4	ASSLGNRGGEY
TRBJ2-7	TRBV10-2	ASSGLNYEQY
TRBJ2-5	TRBV5-1	ASSLYGQGPQETQY
TRBJ2-7	TRBV5-1	ASSPLTGYEQY
TRBJ2-5	TRBV9	ASSFRTSRGETQY
TRBJ2-3	TRBV30	AWSVAVEGGTQY
TRBJ1-5	TRBV19	ASSTGQGAEPQH
TRBJ1-2	TRBV6-5	ASSYSRGLNYGYT
TRBJ2-5	TRBV28	ASTKGGGKETQY
TRBJ1-1	TRBV11-2	ASSLTEQGLDTEAF
TRBJ1-2	TRBV7-8	ASSLVGGADYGYT
TRBJ2-3	TRBV9	ASARALAGGSDTQY
TRBJ1-3	TRBV19	ASSSGTGSLGSSGNTIY
TRBJ2-1	TRBV18	ASSPRRDNRYNEQF
TRBJ2-5	TRBV25-1	ASAPSTSVEETQY
TRBJ1-2	TRBV9	ASSVGSRVRGYT
TRBJ2-5	TRBV11-2	ASSAGLAGGPRETQY
TRBJ1-6	TRBV4-3	ASSHGQGTRASPLH
TRBJ2-1	TRBV6-6	ASSYHTRDEQF
TRBJ1-2	TRBV2	ASSERGDGYT
TRBJ2-2	TRBV4-1	ASSQGPGQGYTGELF
TRBJ1-5	TRBV2	ASSEATGNQPQH
TRBJ1-5	TRBV12-3/TRBV12-4	ASSDSSNQPQH
TRBJ1-5	TRBV10-3	AISAGSNQPQH